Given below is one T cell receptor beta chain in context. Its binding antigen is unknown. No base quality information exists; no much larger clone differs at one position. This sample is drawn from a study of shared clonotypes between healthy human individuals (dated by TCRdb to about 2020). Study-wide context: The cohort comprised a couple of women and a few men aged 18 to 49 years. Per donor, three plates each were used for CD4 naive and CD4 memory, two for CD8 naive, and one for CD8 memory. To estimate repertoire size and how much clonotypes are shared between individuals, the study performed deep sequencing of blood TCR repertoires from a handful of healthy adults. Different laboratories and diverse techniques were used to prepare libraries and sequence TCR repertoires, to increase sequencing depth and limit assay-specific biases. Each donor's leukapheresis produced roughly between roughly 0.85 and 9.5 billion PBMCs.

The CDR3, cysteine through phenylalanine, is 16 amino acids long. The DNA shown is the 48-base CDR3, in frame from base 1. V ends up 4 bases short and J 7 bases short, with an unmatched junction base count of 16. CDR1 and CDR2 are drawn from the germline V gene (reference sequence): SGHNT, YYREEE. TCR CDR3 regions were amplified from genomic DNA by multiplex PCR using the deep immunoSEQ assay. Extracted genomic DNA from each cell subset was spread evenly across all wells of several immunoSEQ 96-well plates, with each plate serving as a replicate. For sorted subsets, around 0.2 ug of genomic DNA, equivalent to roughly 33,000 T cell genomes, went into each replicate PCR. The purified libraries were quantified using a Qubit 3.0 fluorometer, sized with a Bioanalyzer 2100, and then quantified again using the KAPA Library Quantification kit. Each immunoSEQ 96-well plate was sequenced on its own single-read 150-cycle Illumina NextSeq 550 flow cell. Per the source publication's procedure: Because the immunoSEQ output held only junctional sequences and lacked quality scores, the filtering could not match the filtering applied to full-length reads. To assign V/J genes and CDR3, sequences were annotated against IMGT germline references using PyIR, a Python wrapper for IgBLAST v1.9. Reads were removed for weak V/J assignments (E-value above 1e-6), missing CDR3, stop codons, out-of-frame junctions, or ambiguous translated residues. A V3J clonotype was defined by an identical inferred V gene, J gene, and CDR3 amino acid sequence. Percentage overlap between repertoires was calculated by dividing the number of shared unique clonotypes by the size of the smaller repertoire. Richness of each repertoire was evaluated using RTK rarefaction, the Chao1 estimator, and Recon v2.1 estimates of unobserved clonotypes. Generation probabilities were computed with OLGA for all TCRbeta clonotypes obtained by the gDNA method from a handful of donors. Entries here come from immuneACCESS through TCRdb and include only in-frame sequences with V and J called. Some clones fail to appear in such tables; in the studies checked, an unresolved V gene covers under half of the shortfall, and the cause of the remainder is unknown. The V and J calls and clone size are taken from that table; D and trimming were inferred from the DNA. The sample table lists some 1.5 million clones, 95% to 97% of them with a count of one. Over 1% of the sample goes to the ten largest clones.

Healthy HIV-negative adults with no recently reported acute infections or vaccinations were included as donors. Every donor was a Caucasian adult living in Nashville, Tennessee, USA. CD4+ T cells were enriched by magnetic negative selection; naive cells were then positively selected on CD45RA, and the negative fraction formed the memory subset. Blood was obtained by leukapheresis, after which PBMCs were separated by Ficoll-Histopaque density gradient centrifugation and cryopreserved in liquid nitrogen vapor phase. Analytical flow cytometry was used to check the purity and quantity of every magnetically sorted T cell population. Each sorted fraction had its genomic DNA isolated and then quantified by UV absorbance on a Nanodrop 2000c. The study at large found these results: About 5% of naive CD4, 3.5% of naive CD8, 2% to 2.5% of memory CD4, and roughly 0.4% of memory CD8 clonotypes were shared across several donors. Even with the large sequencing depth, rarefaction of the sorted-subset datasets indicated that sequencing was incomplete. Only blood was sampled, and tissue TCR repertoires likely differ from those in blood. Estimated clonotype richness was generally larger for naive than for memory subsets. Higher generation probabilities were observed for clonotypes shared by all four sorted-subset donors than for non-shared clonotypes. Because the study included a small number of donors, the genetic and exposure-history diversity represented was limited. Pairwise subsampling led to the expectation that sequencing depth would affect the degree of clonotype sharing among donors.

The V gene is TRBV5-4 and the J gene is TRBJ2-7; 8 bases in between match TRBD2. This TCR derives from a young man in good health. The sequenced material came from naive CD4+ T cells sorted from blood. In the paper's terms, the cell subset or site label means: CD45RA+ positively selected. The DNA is TGTGCCAGCAGCGATGGCGCCGGGACTAGTTCTAAGGAGCAGTACTTC. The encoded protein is CASSDGAGTSSKEQYF.